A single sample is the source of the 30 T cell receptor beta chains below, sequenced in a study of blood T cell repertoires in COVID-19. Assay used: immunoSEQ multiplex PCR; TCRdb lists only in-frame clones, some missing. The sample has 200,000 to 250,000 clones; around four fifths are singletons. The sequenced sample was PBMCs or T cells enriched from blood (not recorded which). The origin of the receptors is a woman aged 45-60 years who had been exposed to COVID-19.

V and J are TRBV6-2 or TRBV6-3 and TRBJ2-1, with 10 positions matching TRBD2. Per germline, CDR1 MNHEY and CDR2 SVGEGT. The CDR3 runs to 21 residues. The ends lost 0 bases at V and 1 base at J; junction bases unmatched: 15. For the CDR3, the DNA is TGTGCCAGCAGTTACTCGAGGAACCCTAGCGGGGGCCTTTCTTCCTACAATGAGCAGTTCTTC. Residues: CASSYSRNPSGGLSSYNEQFF.

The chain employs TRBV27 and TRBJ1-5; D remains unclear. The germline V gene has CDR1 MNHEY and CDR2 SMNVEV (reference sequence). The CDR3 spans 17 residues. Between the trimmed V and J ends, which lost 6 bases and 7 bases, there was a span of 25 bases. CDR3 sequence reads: CASSYSLDSPLEQPQHF. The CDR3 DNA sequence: TGTGCCAGCAGCTACTCTTTGGACTCTCCATTGGAACAGCCCCAGCATTTT.

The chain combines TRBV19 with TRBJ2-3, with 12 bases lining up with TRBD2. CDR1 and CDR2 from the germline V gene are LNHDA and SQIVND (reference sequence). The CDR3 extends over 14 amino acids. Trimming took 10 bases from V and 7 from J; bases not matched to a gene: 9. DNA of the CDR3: TGTGCCACTAGGACTAGCGGGGCGAGGAATACGCAGTATTTT. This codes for CATRTSGARNTQYF.

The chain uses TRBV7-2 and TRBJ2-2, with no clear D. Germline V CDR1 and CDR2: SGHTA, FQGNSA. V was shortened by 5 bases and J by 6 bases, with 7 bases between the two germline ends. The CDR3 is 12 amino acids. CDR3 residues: CASSILSGELFF. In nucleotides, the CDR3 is TGTGCCAGCAGCATCCTCTCCGGGGAGCTGTTTTTT.

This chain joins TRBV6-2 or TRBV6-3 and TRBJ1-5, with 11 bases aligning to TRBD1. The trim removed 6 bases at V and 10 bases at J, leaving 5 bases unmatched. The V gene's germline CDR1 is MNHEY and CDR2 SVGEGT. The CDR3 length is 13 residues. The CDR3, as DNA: TGTGCCAGCAGCAGGGACAGGGGGGATCCCCAGCATTTT. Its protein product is CASSRDRGDPQHF.

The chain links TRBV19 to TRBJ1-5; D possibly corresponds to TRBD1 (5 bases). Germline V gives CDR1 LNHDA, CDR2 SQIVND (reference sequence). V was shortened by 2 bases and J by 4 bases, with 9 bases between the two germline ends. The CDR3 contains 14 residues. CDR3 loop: CASSIRGMNQPQHF. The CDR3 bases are TGTGCCAGTAGTATACGGGGGATGAATCAGCCCCAGCATTTT.

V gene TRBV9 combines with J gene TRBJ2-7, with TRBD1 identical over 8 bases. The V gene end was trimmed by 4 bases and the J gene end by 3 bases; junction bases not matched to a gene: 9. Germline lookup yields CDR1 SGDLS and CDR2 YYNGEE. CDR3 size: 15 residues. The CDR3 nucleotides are TGTGCCAGCAGCCCTACCCCGGACAGGGACTACGAGCAGTACTTC. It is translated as CASSPTPDRDYEQYF.

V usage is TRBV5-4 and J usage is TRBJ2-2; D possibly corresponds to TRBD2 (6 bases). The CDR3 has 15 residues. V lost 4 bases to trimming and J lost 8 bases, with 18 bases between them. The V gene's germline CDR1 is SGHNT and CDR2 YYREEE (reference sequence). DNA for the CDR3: TGTGCCAGCAGCCTACCCGGACGGGGGAGGGGGGAGCTGTTTTTT. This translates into CASSLPGRGRGELFF.

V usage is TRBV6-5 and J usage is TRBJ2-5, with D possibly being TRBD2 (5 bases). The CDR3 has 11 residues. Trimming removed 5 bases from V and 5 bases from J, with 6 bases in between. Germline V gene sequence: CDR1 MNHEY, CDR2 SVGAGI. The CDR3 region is CASSTGETQYF. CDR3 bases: TGTGCCAGCAGTACGGGGGAGACCCAGTACTTC.

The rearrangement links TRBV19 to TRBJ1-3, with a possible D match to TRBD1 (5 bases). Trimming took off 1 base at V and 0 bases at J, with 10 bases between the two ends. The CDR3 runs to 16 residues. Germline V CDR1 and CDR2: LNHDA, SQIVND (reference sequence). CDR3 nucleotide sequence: TGTGCCAGTAGTATAGGGAGACAGAGCTCTGGAAACACCATATATTTT. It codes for CASSIGRQSSGNTIYF.

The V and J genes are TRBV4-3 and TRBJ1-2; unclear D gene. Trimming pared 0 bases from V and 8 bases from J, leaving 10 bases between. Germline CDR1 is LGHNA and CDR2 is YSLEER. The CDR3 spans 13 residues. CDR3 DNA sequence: TGCGCCAGCAGCCAAGATGGAGGGTACGGCTACACCTTC. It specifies CASSQDGGYGYTF.

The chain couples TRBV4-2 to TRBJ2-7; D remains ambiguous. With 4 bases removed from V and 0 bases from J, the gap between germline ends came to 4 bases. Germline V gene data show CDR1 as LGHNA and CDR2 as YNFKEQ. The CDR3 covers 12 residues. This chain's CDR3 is CASSPNSYEQYF. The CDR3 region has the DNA TGTGCCAGCAGCCCAAACTCCTACGAGCAGTACTTC.

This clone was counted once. DNA of the CDR3: TGTGCCAGCAGCTTAGGCTTGTCCAGGGTATCCTCCTACAATGAGCAGTTCTTC. Amino acids: CASSLGLSRVSSYNEQFF. V usage is TRBV7-3 and J usage is TRBJ2-1, with D perhaps matching TRBD1 (5 bases). The CDR3 contains 18 residues. CDR1 is SGHTA, CDR2 FQGTGA, per germline. V was clipped by 2 bases and J by 0 bases, with 17 bases between them.

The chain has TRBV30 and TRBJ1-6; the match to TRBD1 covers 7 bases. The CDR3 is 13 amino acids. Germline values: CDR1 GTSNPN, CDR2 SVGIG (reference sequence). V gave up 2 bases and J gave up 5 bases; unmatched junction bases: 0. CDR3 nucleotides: TGTGCCTGGAGTCAGGGGGATAATTCACCCCTCCACTTT. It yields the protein CAWSQGDNSPLHF.

CDR3 loop: CASSEVGGSTGELFF. The CDR3 nucleotides read TGTGCCAGCAGTGAAGTAGGCGGTAGCACCGGGGAGCTGTTTTTT. The chain uses TRBV6-1 and TRBJ2-2; no definite D call. This CDR3 is 15 amino acids long. V lost 1 base and J 4 bases, leaving 10 bases between the germline ends. Per the germline V gene, CDR1 is MNHNS and CDR2 is SASEGT.

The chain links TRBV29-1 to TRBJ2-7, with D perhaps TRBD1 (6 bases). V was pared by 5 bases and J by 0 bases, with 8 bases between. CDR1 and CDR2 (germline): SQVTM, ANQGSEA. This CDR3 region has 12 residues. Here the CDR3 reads CSVRQDSYEQYF. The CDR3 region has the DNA TGCAGCGTTAGACAGGACTCCTACGAGCAGTACTTC.

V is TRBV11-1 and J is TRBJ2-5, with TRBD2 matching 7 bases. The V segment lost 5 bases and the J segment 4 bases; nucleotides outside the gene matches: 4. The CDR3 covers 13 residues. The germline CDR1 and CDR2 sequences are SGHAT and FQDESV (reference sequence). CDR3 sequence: CASSRGGGETQYF. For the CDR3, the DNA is TGTGCCAGCAGCCGCGGGGGAGGAGAGACCCAGTACTTC.

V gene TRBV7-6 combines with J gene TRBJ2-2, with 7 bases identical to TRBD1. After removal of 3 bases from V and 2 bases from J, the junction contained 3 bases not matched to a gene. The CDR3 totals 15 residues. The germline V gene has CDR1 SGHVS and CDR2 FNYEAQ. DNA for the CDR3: TGTGCCAGCAGCTTGGGACAGATAAACACCGGGGAGCTGTTTTTT. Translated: CASSLGQINTGELFF.

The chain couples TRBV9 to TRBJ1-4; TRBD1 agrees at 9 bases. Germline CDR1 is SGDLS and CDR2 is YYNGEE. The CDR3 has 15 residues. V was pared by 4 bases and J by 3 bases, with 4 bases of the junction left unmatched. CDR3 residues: CASSSHRGPNEKLFF. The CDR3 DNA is TGTGCCAGCAGCTCTCACAGGGGGCCTAATGAAAAACTGTTTTTT.

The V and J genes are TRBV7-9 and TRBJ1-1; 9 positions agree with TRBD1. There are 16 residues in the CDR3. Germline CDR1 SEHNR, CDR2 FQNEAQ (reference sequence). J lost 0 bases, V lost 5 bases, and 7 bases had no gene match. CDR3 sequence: CASSRYGQGLNTEAFF. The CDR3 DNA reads TGTGCCAGCAGCCGTTATGGACAGGGGCTGAACACTGAAGCTTTCTTT.

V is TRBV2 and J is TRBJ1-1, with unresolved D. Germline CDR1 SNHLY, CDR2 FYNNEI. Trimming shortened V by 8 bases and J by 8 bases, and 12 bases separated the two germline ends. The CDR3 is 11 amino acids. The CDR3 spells CASGVAGEAFF. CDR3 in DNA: TGTGCCAGCGGGGTCGCGGGGGAAGCTTTCTTT.

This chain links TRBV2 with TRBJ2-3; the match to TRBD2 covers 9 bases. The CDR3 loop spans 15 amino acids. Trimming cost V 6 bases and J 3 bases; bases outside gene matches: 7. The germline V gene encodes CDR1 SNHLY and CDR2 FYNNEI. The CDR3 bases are TGTGCCAGCAGGACTAGCGGCGGGGTTACAGATACGCAGTATTTT. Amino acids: CASRTSGGVTDTQYF.

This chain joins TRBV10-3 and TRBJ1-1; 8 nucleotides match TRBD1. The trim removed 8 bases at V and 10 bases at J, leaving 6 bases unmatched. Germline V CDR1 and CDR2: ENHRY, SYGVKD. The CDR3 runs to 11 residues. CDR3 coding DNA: TGTGCCATCCGCGGACAGGGAGCAGCTTTCTTT. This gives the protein CAIRGQGAAFF.

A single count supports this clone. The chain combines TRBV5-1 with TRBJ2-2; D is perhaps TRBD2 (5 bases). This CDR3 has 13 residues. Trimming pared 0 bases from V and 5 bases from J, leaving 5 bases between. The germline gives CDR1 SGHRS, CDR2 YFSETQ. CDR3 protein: CASSLVATGELFF. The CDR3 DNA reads TGCGCCAGCAGCTTGGTAGCGACCGGGGAGCTGTTTTTT.

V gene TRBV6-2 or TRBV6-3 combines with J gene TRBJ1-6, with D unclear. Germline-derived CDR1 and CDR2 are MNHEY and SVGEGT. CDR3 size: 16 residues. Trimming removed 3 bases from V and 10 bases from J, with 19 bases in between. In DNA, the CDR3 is TGTGCCAGCAGTTATATCCTGCCTCAAACTTGGTCACCCCTCCACTTT. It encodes CASSYILPQTWSPLHF.

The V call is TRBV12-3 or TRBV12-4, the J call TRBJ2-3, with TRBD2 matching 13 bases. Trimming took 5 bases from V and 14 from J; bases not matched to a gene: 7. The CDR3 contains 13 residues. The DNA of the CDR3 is TGTGCCAGCAGTGTAACTAGCGGGGGGGAGGTGTATTTT. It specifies CASSVTSGGEVYF.

CDR3 sequence: CASLGASGGYNEQFF. CDR3 DNA sequence: TGTGCCAGCCTCGGGGCTAGCGGGGGTTACAATGAGCAGTTCTTC. The J gene is TRBJ2-1, the V gene TRBV7-9; 10 positions agree with TRBD2. J gave up 4 bases and V 8 bases, and 8 bases lay outside the gene matches. This CDR3 comprises 15 residues. Germline CDR1 and CDR2: SEHNR and FQNEAQ (reference sequence).

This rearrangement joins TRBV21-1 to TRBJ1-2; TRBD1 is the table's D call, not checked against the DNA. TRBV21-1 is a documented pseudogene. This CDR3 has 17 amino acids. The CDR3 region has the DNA TGTGCCAGCAGCAAGCCCCCGCCGGGACAGGGAGGGTATGGCTACACCTTC. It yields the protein CASSKPPPGQGGYGYTF.

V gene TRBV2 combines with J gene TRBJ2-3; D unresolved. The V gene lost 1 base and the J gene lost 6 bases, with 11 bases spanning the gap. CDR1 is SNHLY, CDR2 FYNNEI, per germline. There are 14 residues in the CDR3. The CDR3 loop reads CASSEGSFRDTQYF. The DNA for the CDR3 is TGTGCCAGCAGTGAAGGAAGCTTTCGGGATACGCAGTATTTT.

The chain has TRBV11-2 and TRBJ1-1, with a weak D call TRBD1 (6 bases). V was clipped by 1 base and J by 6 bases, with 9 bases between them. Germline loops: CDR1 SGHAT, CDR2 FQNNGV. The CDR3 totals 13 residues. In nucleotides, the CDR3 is TGTGCCAGCAGCTTAGCGGGGGGCCCTGAAGCTTTCTTT. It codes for CASSLAGGPEAFF.